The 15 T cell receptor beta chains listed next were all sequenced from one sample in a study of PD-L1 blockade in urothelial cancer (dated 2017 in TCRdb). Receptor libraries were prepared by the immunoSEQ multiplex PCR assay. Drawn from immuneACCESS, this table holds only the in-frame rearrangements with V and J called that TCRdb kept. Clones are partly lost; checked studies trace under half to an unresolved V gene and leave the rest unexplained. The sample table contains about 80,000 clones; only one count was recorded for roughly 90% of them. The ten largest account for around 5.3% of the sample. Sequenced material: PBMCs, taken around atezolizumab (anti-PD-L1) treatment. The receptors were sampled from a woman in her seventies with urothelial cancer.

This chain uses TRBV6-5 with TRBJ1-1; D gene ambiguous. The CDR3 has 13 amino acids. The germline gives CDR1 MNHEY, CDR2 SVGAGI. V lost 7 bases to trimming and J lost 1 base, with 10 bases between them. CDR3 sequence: CASTSQENTEAFF. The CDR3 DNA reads TGTGCCAGCACCTCACAAGAGAACACTGAAGCTTTCTTT.

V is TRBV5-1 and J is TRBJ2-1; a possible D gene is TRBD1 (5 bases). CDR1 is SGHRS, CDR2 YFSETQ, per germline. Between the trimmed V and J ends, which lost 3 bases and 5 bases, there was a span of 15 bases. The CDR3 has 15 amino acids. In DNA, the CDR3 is TGCGCCAGCAGCTCAGAAGGGGTTAACGACAATGAGCAGTTCTTC. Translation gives CASSSEGVNDNEQFF. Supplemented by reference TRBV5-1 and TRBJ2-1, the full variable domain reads KAGVTQTPRYLIKTRGQQVTLSCSPISGHRSVSWYQQTPGQGLQFLFEYFSETQRNKGNFPGRFSGRQFSNSRSEMNVSTLELGDSALYLCASSSEGVNDNEQFFGPGTRLTVL.

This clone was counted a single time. CDR3 sequence: CASTVRVETQYF. CDR3 DNA sequence: TGTGCCAGCACAGTCAGGGTAGAGACCCAGTACTTC. J is TRBJ2-5 and V is TRBV2, with D possibly TRBD1 on 5 matching bases. Trimming removed 7 bases from V and 4 bases from J, with 10 bases in between. This CDR3 is built from 12 residues. Per the germline V gene, CDR1 is SNHLY and CDR2 is FYNNEI.

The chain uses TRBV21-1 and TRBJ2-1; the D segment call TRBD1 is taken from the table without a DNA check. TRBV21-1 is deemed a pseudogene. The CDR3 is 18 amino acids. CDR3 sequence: CASSNLPFRTGSYNEQFF. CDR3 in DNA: TGTGCCAGCAGCAATCTCCCTTTTAGGACAGGATCTTACAATGAGCAGTTCTTC.

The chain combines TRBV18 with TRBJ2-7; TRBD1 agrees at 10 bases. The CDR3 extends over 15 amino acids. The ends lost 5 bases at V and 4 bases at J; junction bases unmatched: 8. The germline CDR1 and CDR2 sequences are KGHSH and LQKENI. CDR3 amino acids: CASSTRQGATYEQYF. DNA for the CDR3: TGTGCCAGCTCAACCCGACAGGGGGCTACTTACGAGCAGTACTTC.

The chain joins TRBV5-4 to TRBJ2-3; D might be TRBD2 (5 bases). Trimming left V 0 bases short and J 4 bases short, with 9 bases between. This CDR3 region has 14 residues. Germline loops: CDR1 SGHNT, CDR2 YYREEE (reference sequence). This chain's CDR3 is CASSLELGADTQYF. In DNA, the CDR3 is TGTGCCAGCAGCTTGGAGTTGGGAGCAGATACGCAGTATTTT.

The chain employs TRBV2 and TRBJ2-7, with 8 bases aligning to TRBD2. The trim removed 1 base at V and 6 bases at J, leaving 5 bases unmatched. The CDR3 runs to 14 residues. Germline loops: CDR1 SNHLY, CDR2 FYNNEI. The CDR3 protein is CASSEGLAPSEQYF. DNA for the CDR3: TGTGCCAGCAGTGAAGGACTAGCGCCATCCGAGCAGTACTTC.

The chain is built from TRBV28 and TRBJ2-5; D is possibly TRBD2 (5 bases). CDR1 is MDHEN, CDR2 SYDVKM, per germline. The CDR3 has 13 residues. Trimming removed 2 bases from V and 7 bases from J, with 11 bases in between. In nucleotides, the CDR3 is TGTGCCAGCAGTTTAAGGTGGGAGTGGACCCAGTACTTC. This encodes CASSLRWEWTQYF.

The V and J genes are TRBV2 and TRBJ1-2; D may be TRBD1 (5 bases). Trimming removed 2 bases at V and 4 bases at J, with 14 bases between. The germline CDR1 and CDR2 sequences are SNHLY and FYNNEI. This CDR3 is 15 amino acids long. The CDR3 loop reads CASSELQVIGYGYTF. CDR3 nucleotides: TGTGCCAGCAGTGAATTACAGGTCATCGGCTATGGCTACACCTTC.

This chain's CDR3 is CASSQTRGYEQYF. For the CDR3, the DNA is TGTGCCAGCAGTCAGACTAGAGGCTACGAGCAGTACTTC. This chain links TRBV28 with TRBJ2-7, with TRBD2 as a possible D gene (6 bases). Trimming removed 5 bases from V and 3 bases from J, with 11 bases in between. The CDR3 totals 13 residues. CDR1 is MDHEN, CDR2 SYDVKM, per germline.

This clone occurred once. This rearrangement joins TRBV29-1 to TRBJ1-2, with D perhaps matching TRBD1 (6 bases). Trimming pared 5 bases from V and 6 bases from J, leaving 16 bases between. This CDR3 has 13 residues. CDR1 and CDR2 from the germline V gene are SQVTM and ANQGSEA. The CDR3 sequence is CSVRAGQIHGYTF. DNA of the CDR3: TGCAGCGTTCGGGCCGGACAGATTCATGGCTACACCTTC.

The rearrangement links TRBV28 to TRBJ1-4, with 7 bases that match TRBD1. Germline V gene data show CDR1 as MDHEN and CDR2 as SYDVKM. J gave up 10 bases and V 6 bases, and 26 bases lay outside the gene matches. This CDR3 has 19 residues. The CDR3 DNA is TGTGCCAGCAGCAAAAGAAATCTACCCAGACAGGGCTATCCAGGAAAACTGTTTTTT. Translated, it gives CASSKRNLPRQGYPGKLFF.

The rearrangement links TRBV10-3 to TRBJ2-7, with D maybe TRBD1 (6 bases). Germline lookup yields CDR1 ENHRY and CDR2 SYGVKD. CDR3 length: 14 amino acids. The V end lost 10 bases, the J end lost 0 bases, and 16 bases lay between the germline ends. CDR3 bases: TGTGCCACCAAAGCAGGGGCCCTCTCCTACGAGCAGTACTTC. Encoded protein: CATKAGALSYEQYF.

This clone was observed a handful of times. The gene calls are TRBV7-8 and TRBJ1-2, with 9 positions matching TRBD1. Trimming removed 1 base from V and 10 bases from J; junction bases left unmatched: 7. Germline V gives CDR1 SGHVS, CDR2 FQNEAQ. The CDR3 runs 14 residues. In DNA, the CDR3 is TGTGCCAGCAGCTTAGACAGGGGGCGCGACTACTACACCTTC. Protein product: CASSLDRGRDYYTF.

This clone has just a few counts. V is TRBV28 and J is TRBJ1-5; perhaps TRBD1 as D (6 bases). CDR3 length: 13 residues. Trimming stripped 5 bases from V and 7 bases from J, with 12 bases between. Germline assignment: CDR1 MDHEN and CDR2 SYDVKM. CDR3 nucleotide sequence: TGTGCCAGCAGTCAACAGGGATGGCAGCCCCAGCATTTT. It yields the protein CASSQQGWQPQHF.